A single sample is the source of the 6 T cell receptor beta chains below, sequenced in a study of metastatic and nonmetastatic thyroid tumors. TCRdb re-called the PCR reads with MiXCR. The sample consists of 9,000 to 13,000 clones, about 30% of them appearing once. Patients had received no treatment of any kind before thyroid surgery. Sequences were obtained from tumor tissue. These receptors originate from a female donor with papillary thyroid cancer or a benign thyroid nodule (not recorded which). Some clones in this sample may be carry-over from other donors' samples.

CDR3 protein: CASSLRMTSYEQYF. For the CDR3, the DNA is TGTGCCAGCAGCCTTCGCATGACTTCCTACGAGCAGTACTTC. V usage is TRBV3-1 and J usage is TRBJ2-7, with unresolved D. The CDR3 sequence is 14 residues long. V lost 4 bases, J lost 1 base, and 11 bases lay in between. Germline V CDR1 and CDR2: LGHDT, YNNKEL (reference sequence).

V and J are TRBV12-3 or TRBV12-4 and TRBJ2-7, with TRBD2 matching 15 bases. Trimming cost V 5 bases and J 2 bases; bases outside gene matches: 4. The CDR3 is 16 residues long. The CDR3 DNA is TGTGCCAGCAGTCCGCGGACTAGCGGGAGGGCCTACGAGCAGTACTTC. Encoded protein: CASSPRTSGRAYEQYF.

The rearrangement links TRBV25-1 to TRBJ2-7, with 13 bases aligning to TRBD2. The ends lost 7 bases at V and 3 bases at J; junction bases unmatched: 12. In germline, CDR1 is MGHDK, CDR2 SYGVNS. The CDR3 runs to 17 residues. CDR3 sequence reads: CASIGSRTSGGHYEQYF. Here the CDR3 DNA reads TGTGCCAGCATAGGCTCACGGACTAGCGGGGGACACTACGAGCAGTACTTC.

CDR3 in DNA: TGTGCCAGCAGCTTAGGGTGGGGAAACACCATATATTTT. Protein sequence: CASSLGWGNTIYF. The chain carries TRBV11-2 and TRBJ1-3; D is unclear. There are 13 residues in the CDR3. CDR1 and CDR2 from the germline V gene are SGHAT and FQNNGV. The V end lost 1 base, the J end lost 4 bases, and 5 bases lay between the germline ends.

The CDR3 is CAWSVLAGDEQYF. CDR3 nucleotides: TGTGCCTGGAGTGTACTAGCGGGAGACGAGCAGTACTTC. The gene calls are TRBV30 and TRBJ2-7, with 11 bases aligning to TRBD2. The germline V gene has CDR1 GTSNPN and CDR2 SVGIG (reference sequence). The CDR3 runs to 13 residues. The ends lost 0 bases at V and 5 bases at J; junction bases unmatched: 0.

This clone is medium-sized (0.01 to 0.1%) within its sample. The CDR3 sequence is CSARDIGSGNEQFF. In nucleotides, the CDR3 is TGCAGTGCTAGAGATATAGGGTCCGGCAATGAGCAGTTCTTC. V gene TRBV20-1 combines with J gene TRBJ2-1; D gene ambiguous. Trimming left V 0 bases short and J 6 bases short, with 12 bases between. This CDR3 region has 14 residues. Looked up from germline, CDR1 is DFQATT and CDR2 is SNEGSKA (reference sequence).